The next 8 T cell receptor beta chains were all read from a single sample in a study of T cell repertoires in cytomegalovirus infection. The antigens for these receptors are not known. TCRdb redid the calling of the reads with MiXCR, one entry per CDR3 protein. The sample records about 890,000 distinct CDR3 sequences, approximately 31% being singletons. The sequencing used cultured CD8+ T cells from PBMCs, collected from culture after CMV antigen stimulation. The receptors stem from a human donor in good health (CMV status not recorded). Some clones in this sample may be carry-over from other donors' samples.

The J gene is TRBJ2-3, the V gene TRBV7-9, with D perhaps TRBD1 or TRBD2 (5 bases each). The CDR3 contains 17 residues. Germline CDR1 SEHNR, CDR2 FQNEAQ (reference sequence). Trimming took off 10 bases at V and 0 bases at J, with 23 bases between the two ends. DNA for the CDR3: TGTGCCACCACCTCCCGTCCCAGGGACCGTAGCACAGATACGCAGTATTTT. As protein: CATTSRPRDRSTDTQYF.

The CDR3 coding sequence is TGTGCCAGCAGTTACGTAGCGGAGTTTTACAATGAGCAGTTCTTC. Encoded protein: CASSYVAEFYNEQFF. The rearrangement links TRBV6-6 to TRBJ2-1; possibly TRBD2 for D (6 bases). The CDR3 extends over 15 amino acids. The germline V and J ends were trimmed by 2 bases and 4 bases, with 12 bases remaining between them. In germline, CDR1 is MNHNY, CDR2 SVGAGI (reference sequence).

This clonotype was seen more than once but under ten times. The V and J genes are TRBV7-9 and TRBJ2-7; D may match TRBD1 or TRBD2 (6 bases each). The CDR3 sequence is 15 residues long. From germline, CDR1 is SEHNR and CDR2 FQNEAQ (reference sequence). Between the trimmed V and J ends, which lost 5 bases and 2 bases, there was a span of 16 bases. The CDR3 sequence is CASSPVRDNTYEQYF. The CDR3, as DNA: TGTGCCAGCAGCCCAGTGCGGGACAACACCTACGAGCAGTACTTC.

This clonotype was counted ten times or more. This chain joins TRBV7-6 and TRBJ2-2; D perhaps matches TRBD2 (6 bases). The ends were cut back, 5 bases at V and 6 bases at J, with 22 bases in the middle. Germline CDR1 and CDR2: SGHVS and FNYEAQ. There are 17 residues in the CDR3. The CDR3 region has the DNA TGTGCCAGCAGCCAACAAGGAGGGGAAGAGTTTCCCGGGGAGCTGTTTTTT. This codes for CASSQQGGEEFPGELFF.

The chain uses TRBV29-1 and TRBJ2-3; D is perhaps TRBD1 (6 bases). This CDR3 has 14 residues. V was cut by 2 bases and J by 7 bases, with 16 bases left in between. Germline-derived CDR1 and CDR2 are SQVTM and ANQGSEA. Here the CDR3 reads CSVENSQGPYTQYF. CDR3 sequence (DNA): TGCAGCGTTGAAAATTCGCAGGGGCCATATACGCAGTATTTT.

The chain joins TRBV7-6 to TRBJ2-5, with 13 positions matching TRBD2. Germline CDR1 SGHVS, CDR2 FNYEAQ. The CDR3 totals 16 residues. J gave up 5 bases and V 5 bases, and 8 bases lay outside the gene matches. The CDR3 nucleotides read TGTGCCAGCAGCCAAAGGACTAGCGGGGGCCGGGAGACCCAGTACTTC. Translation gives CASSQRTSGGRETQYF.

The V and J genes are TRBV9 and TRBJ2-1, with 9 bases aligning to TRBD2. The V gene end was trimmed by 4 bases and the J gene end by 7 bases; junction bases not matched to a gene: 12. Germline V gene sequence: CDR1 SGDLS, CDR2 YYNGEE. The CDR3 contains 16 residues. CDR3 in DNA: TGTGCCAGCAGCCCCCGGACTAGCGCGGGGGTTAATGAGCAGTTCTTC. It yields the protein CASSPRTSAGVNEQFF. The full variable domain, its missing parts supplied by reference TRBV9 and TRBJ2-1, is DSGVTQTPKHLITATGQRVTLRCSPRSGDLSVYWYQQSLDQGLQFLIQYYNGEERAKGNILERFSAQQFPDLHSELNLSSLELGDSALYFCASSPRTSAGVNEQFFGPGTRLTVL.

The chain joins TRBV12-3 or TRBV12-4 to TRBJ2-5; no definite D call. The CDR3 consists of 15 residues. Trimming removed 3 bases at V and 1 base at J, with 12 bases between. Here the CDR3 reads CASSFRAAPQETQYF. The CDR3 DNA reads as TGTGCCAGCAGTTTTAGGGCGGCTCCCCAAGAGACCCAGTACTTC.